This T cell receptor beta chain was documented in a study of blood T cell repertoires in COVID-19. In the study overall: Researchers got acute and convalescent COVID-19 samples from the United States, Italy and Spain. PBMCs, B-cell-depleted T cells, or T cells provided the cDNA or gDNA that made up the material.

Germline CDR1 reads SEHNR; CDR2 reads FQNEAQ (reference sequence). This CDR3 has 14 residues. Between the trimmed V and J ends, which lost 5 bases and 2 bases, there was a span of 12 bases. Original methodology: Scientists estimated how many nucleated cells there were by amplifying reference gene primers. Data came from immunoSEQ multiplex PCR; TCRdb stores just in-frame clones and leaves some out. V, J and clone size reflect that table, while D and trimming were determined from the DNA. The sample carries about 120,000 clones, about nine tenths recorded once. The sample consisted of peripheral blood. The rearrangement joins TRBV7-9 to TRBJ1-2; D unclear. This sequence originates from a human donor with active COVID-19. The donor label of this sample is uncertain. The CDR3 nucleotides read TGTGCCAGCAGCCCACTCGGTTGGAACTATGGCTACACCTTC. Its protein product is CASSPLGWNYGYTF.